The present T cell receptor beta chain was sequenced within a study of T and B cells in COVID-19 patients. Across the whole study: Most recovered patients had mild to moderate COVID-19 treated as outpatients. Of approximately 19 active-infection patients, over 9 were critically ill with mechanical ventilation or extracorporeal membrane oxygenation. Points from the study as a whole: Sorted SARS-CoV-2-responsive or tetramer+ T cells and CD4+, regulatory and CD8+ subsets were not yet sequenced.

Multiplex PCR with BIOMED2 TRB-A/B primer pools amplified TRB rearrangements. Each CDR3 protein is one row after TCRdb ran MiXCR on the multiplex PCR reads. The repertoire holds some 13,000 distinct CDR3 sequences, with under 30% as singletons. Each TRB amplification used roughly 220-550 ng of genomic DNA from blood. Germline CDR1 and CDR2: SGHDT and YYEEEE. The CDR3 loop spans 13 amino acids. V lost 0 bases, J lost 5 bases, and 8 bases lay in between. This clonotype was counted between two and nine times. Its target is unknown. The J gene is TRBJ1-2, the V gene TRBV5-6; D remains unclear. This clonotype originated in a human donor who had recovered from COVID-19. Source material: blood. The CDR3 nucleotides are TGTGCCAGCAGCTTGGAACACTGGTATGGCTACACCTTC. Its protein is CASSLEHWYGYTF.